The T cell receptor (beta chain) under discussion was sequenced for a study of T cells in Graves' hyperthyroidism and ophthalmopathy. Amplified TCR beta CDR3 regions derived from RNA transcripts. The HTBI set primed first-round TCR CDR3 RT-PCR. MiXCR, applied by TCRdb to the multiplex PCR reads, yields one record per CDR3 protein. The profile shows 610,000 or so distinct CDR3 sequences, about half of them singletons. V shed 7 bases, J shed 3 bases, and the junction held 9 bases outside the gene matches. Germline values: CDR1 SQVTM, CDR2 ANQGSEA. The CDR3 contains 13 residues. V gene TRBV29-1 combines with J gene TRBJ2-7; 7 bases match TRBD1. What was sequenced was peripheral blood or thyroid tissue (not recorded which). The sequence was collected from a woman between 18 and 30 years old with Graves' hyperthyroidism. The CDR3 protein is CSAGTGAGYEQYF. The CDR3, as DNA: TGCAGCGCCGGCACAGGGGCAGGCTACGAGCAGTACTTC.